These T cell receptor beta chains were read from a single sample in a study of memory CD4+ T cells and cytomegalovirus serostatus. Using immunoSEQ multiplex PCR, the repertoire was profiled, and TCRdb retains in-frame clones only, with some absent. The data contain 50,000 to 60,000 clones, approximately 80% of them seen just once; the ten biggest clones take up roughly 0.54%. Specimen: memory CD4+ T cells from blood. The source is an adult in good health and CMV-seronegative. CDR3s include the opening cysteine and the closing phenylalanine or tryptophan. The D gene is left open where the match is weak. Rows give clone size only sometimes, using once, few, many, or a class for an expanded clone.

CDR3 length	V gene	D gene	clone size	J gene	CDR3 protein	CDR3 DNA
15	TRBV28	TRBD1	few	TRBJ1-5	CASSPLGGSNQPQHF	TGTGCCAGCAGTCCCTTAGGGGGCTCCAATCAGCCCCAGCATTTT
15	TRBV6-6	TRBD1	NA	TRBJ2-7	CASSSGTGPSYEQYF	TGTGCCAGCAGTTCAGGGACAGGTCCCTCCTACGAGCAGTACTTC
15	TRBV19	TRBD1	NA	TRBJ2-7	CASSIVMDRGHEQYF	TGTGCCAGTAGTATCGTAATGGACAGGGGCCACGAGCAGTACTTC
15	TRBV18	NA	NA	TRBJ1-5	CASSPEAGDISPQHF	TGTGCCAGCTCACCCGAAGCGGGCGATATTAGTCCCCAGCATTTT
14	TRBV7-8	NA	NA	TRBJ1-1	CASTPGHSNTEAFF	TGTGCCAGCACCCCGGGGCACTCGAACACTGAAGCTTTCTTT
19	TRBV21-1	NA	NA	TRBJ2-2	CASSKTKTGTGLRTGELFF	TGTGCCAGCAGCAAAACTAAAACCGGGACAGGGTTGAGAACCGGGGAGCTGTTTTTT
15	TRBV5-1	TRBD2	NA	TRBJ2-5	CASGSGLGSGETQYF	TGCGCCAGCGGATCCGGACTAGGAAGTGGGGAGACCCAGTACTTC
12	TRBV15	NA	NA	TRBJ2-1	CATGGSYNEQFF	TGTGCCACGGGGGGCTCCTACAATGAGCAGTTCTTC
18	TRBV5-1	NA	NA	TRBJ2-6	CASSLFLGALSGANVLTF	TGCGCCAGCAGCTTGTTTCTAGGGGCTCTCTCTGGGGCCAACGTCCTGACTTTC
14	TRBV4-3	NA	NA	TRBJ2-7	CASSQDRGAGEQYF	TGCGCCAGCAGCCAAGATAGGGGAGCGGGCGAGCAGTACTTC
15	TRBV27	TRBD1	NA	TRBJ2-5	CASSEVPRGRETQYF	TGTGCCAGCAGTGAAGTCCCCAGGGGGCGGGAGACCCAGTACTTC
15	TRBV7-9	NA	once	TRBJ1-1	CASSLASRSVTEAFF	TGTGCCAGCAGCTTAGCGTCCCGATCCGTTACTGAAGCTTTCTTT
13	TRBV5-1	TRBD1	NA	TRBJ2-7	CASRPRGLDEQYF	TGCGCCAGCAGACCCAGGGGGCTTGACGAGCAGTACTTC
14	TRBV2	NA	NA	TRBJ1-1	CASSASAGFTEAFF	TGTGCCAGCAGTGCGTCAGCGGGTTTCACTGAAGCTTTCTTT
16	TRBV7-2	TRBD1	NA	TRBJ1-4	CASSLSGTGRNEKLFF	TGTGCCAGCAGCTTGTCCGGGACAGGGAGGAATGAAAAACTGTTTTTT
15	TRBV6-5	NA	few	TRBJ1-2	CASSYSPTGVYGYTF	TGTGCCAGCAGTTACTCTCCGACGGGGGTCTATGGCTACACCTTC
15	TRBV10-2	NA	NA	TRBJ2-2	CASSSGRGYTGELFF	TGCGCCAGCAGTTCAGGCCGGGGGTACACCGGGGAGCTGTTTTTT
14	TRBV4-2	NA	few	TRBJ1-4	CASSQGQENEKLFF	TGTGCCAGCAGCCAAGGACAGGAGAATGAAAAACTGTTTTTT
15	TRBV2	NA	NA	TRBJ1-5	CASTYSKYSNQPQHF	TGTGCCAGCACATACAGCAAATATAGCAATCAGCCCCAGCATTTT
15	TRBV18	NA	NA	TRBJ1-1	CASSPGPPPNTEAFF	TGTGCCAGCTCACCAGGGCCCCCCCCGAACACTGAAGCTTTCTTT
13	TRBV9	NA	NA	TRBJ1-6	CASSVGHNSPLHF	TGTGCCAGCAGCGTAGGCCATAATTCACCCCTCCACTTT
11	TRBV2	NA	NA	TRBJ1-1	CASSWWTEAFF	TGTGCCAGCAGTTGGTGGACTGAAGCTTTCTTT
14	TRBV28	NA	NA	TRBJ1-2	CASWSTGRAYGYTF	TGTGCCAGCTGGTCAACGGGCAGGGCCTATGGCTACACCTTC
17	TRBV5-1	NA	NA	TRBJ2-3	CASSLQRGGSSTDTQYF	TGCGCCAGCAGCTTGCAGAGGGGAGGCTCTAGCACAGATACGCAGTATTTT
16	TRBV19	TRBD1	few	TRBJ1-5	CASSIAPRQGNQPQHF	TGTGCCAGTAGTATAGCACCCAGACAGGGGAATCAGCCCCAGCATTTT
13	TRBV6-6	NA	NA	TRBJ2-5	CASRNEWGETQYF	TGTGCCAGCAGAAATGAGTGGGGGGAGACCCAGTACTTC
14	TRBV7-6	TRBD2	NA	TRBJ2-7	CASSRGGTTYEQYF	TGTGCCAGCAGCCGGGGGGGGACTACCTACGAGCAGTACTTC
13	TRBV27	NA	NA	TRBJ1-2	CASSSKGGREYTF	TGTGCCAGCAGTTCCAAGGGGGGGAGGGAATACACCTTC
15	TRBV6-6	TRBD1	NA	TRBJ1-1	CASSYSRTGKTEAFF	TGTGCCAGCAGTTACTCGCGGACAGGCAAGACTGAAGCTTTCTTT
15	TRBV15	NA	NA	TRBJ2-5	CATSREDWIGKTQYF	TGTGCCACCAGCAGAGAGGACTGGATTGGGAAGACCCAGTACTTC
13	TRBV18	NA	NA	TRBJ2-3	CASSSARTDTQYF	TGTGCCAGCTCATCAGCCCGCACAGATACGCAGTATTTT
15	TRBV5-6	NA	once	TRBJ1-5	CASSLYRGVHQPQHF	TGTGCCAGCAGCTTGTACAGAGGGGTCCATCAGCCCCAGCATTTT
15	TRBV10-3	TRBD1	NA	TRBJ1-1	CAIRARQGGNTEAFF	TGTGCCATCAGAGCTCGACAGGGAGGAAACACTGAAGCTTTCTTT
16	TRBV27	NA	few	TRBJ1-1	CASSLLSPVMNTEAFF	TGTGCCAGCAGTTTATTAAGTCCAGTAATGAACACTGAAGCTTTCTTT
14	TRBV5-5	NA	NA	TRBJ1-5	CASSFGRGNQPQHF	TGTGCCAGCAGCTTCGGACGTGGCAATCAGCCCCAGCATTTT
13	TRBV18	TRBD1	NA	TRBJ2-1	CASSPRGIHEQFF	TGTGCCAGCTCACCCAGGGGGATCCATGAGCAGTTCTTC
16	TRBV19	TRBD1	NA	TRBJ1-2	CASSMSDRGFTYGYTF	TGTGCCAGTAGTATGTCGGACAGGGGATTCACGTATGGCTACACCTTC
18	TRBV7-3	TRBD2	NA	TRBJ2-1	CASSLGTSGPVSYNEQFF	TGTGCCAGCAGCCTTGGGACTAGCGGGCCGGTCTCCTACAATGAGCAGTTCTTC
13	TRBV15	NA	once	TRBJ2-2	CATSRDGTGELFF	TGTGCCACCAGCAGAGACGGGACCGGGGAGCTGTTTTTT
16	TRBV15	NA	NA	TRBJ1-1	CATSRARGGGNTEAFF	TGTGCCACCAGCAGAGCCCGAGGAGGGGGGAACACTGAAGCTTTCTTT
13	TRBV27	TRBD1	NA	TRBJ1-1	CASQGQMNTEAFF	TGTGCCAGCCAGGGACAGATGAACACTGAAGCTTTCTTT
15	TRBV9	TRBD1	few	TRBJ1-5	CASSEGRGSNQPQHF	TGTGCCAGCAGCGAGGGCAGGGGGAGCAATCAGCCCCAGCATTTT
14	TRBV7-2	NA	NA	TRBJ2-5	CASSLDLGGETQYF	TGTGCCAGCAGCTTAGATCTGGGGGGAGAGACCCAGTACTTC
16	TRBV11-2	TRBD2	few	TRBJ2-3	CASSSDVAGLTDTQYF	TGTGCCAGCAGCTCAGATGTAGCGGGGTTGACAGATACGCAGTATTTT
17	TRBV27	TRBD1	NA	TRBJ1-6	CASSLVGTGIYNSPLHF	TGTGCCAGCAGTTTAGTAGGGACAGGGATCTATAATTCACCCCTCCACTTT
15	TRBV28	TRBD1	NA	TRBJ1-6	CASSSGQGWNSPLHF	TGTGCCAGCAGTTCGGGACAGGGATGGAATTCACCCCTCCACTTT
17	TRBV11-2	NA	NA	TRBJ2-7	CASSLGLGHDGYYEQYF	TGTGCCAGCAGCTTAGGCCTCGGACATGATGGGTACTACGAGCAGTACTTC
13	TRBV29-1	TRBD2	once	TRBJ2-5	CSVEKGLQETQYF	TGCAGCGTTGAAAAGGGACTACAAGAGACCCAGTACTTC
16	TRBV11-1	TRBD1	NA	TRBJ2-2	CASSFPGQGWTGELFF	TGTGCCAGCAGCTTCCCGGGACAGGGCTGGACCGGGGAGCTGTTTTTT
12	TRBV2	NA	few	TRBJ1-1	CASRGLGTEAFF	TGTGCCAGCAGAGGACTTGGCACTGAAGCTTTCTTT
15	TRBV4-3	TRBD1	NA	TRBJ2-2	CASSPGQAGTGELFF	TGCGCCAGCAGCCCGGGACAGGCGGGAACCGGGGAGCTGTTTTTT
15	TRBV4-3	NA	NA	TRBJ1-6	CASSQVGGLNSPLHF	TGCGCCAGCAGCCAAGTCGGCGGACTTAATTCACCCCTCCACTTT
17	TRBV5-6	NA	few	TRBJ2-5	CASSSGTLGLKQETQYF	TGTGCCAGCAGCTCGGGGACATTGGGCCTGAAACAAGAGACCCAGTACTTC
15	TRBV19	NA	NA	TRBJ1-2	CASSIFNEANYGYTF	TGTGCCAGTAGTATATTTAATGAGGCCAACTATGGCTACACCTTC
16	TRBV11-2	NA	NA	TRBJ2-1	CASSSYRVRGSNEQFF	TGTGCCAGCAGCTCATATCGTGTCAGGGGAAGTAATGAGCAGTTCTTC
15	TRBV5-6	NA	NA	TRBJ1-6	CASSAQQGGRTPLHF	TGTGCCAGCAGCGCCCAACAGGGAGGCCGAACACCCCTCCACTTT
14	TRBV7-2	TRBD1	NA	TRBJ2-7	CASSLPDREYEQYF	TGTGCCAGCAGCTTACCGGACAGGGAATACGAGCAGTACTTC
10	TRBV29-1	NA	NA	TRBJ2-5	CSVQQETQYF	TGCAGCGTCCAACAAGAGACCCAGTACTTC
15	TRBV10-3	NA	once	TRBJ2-5	CAISEGGEWQETQYF	TGTGCCATCAGTGAAGGTGGGGAGTGGCAAGAGACCCAGTACTTC